This TCR beta chain was identified during a study of response to subunit inactivated influenza vaccine. Findings and caveats of the study: Authors suggested that a seasonal influenza vaccination recruits few new T cells each time.

This clonotype appeared many times. Antigen unknown. TCRdb re-analysed the RT-PCR reads in MiXCR, keeping a single row per CDR3 protein. In the table there are over 750,000 distinct CDR3 sequences, 21% of which are singletons. Trimming shortened V by 4 bases and J by 0 bases, and 16 bases separated the two germline ends. Germline CDR1 reads SGHTA; CDR2 reads FQGNSA. The CDR3 sequence is 16 residues long. The specimen comprised PBMCs from blood, sampled 5 days after vaccination. The chain is built from TRBV7-2 and TRBJ2-7; a weak D match, TRBD1 (6 bases). The sequence came from a man aged 45 to 65 who received an inactivated influenza vaccine. CDR3 amino acids: CASSWHGTPSSYEQYF. The CDR3, as DNA: TGTGCCAGCAGCTGGCACGGGACACCTAGCTCCTACGAGCAGTACTTC.